Below, 5 T cell receptor beta chains from the same sample are listed, as sequenced in a study of control samples from healthy donors and cancer patients. Here immunoSEQ multiplex PCR was the method, and the copy in TCRdb shows in-frame clones only, minus some. This table holds tens of thousands of clones, roughly 86% found once. Source material: PBMCs. Every receptor here comes from a man aged 50-60 years with head and neck cancer.

V gene TRBV28 combines with J gene TRBJ1-2, with D possibly TRBD1 on 6 matching bases. Germline V lookup: CDR1 MDHEN, CDR2 SYDVKM. The CDR3 totals 15 residues. The ends were cut back, 6 bases at V and 5 bases at J, with 19 bases in the middle. Here the CDR3 reads CASSTGGGRGYGYTF. The CDR3 DNA reads as TGTGCCAGCAGCACCGGCGGGGGGCGCGGGTATGGCTACACCTTC.

The chain joins TRBV19 to TRBJ1-4; D unresolved. V was trimmed by 9 bases and J by 0 bases, leaving 11 bases between them. Germline lookup yields CDR1 LNHDA and CDR2 SQIVND (reference sequence). The CDR3 extends over 14 amino acids. The CDR3: CASARLSTNEKLFF. The DNA for the CDR3 is TGTGCCAGCGCCAGGCTATCAACTAATGAAAAACTGTTTTTT.

This chain uses TRBV4-1 with TRBJ2-3; 10 bases map to TRBD2. V lost 1 base and J lost 5; bases outside the gene matches: 9. Germline V gene lookup returns CDR1 MGHRA and CDR2 YSYEKL. The length of the CDR3 is 17 residues. CDR3 sequence reads: CASSQGGAGGPRDTQYF. Written as DNA, the CDR3 is TGCGCCAGCAGCCAAGGAGGAGCGGGGGGGCCGAGAGATACGCAGTATTTT.

The rearrangement joins TRBV7-9 to TRBJ2-2, with no clear D. The CDR3 sequence is 16 residues long. Germline assignment: CDR1 SEHNR and CDR2 FQNEAQ (reference sequence). The V end lost 1 base, the J end lost 4 bases, and 13 bases lay between the germline ends. The CDR3 loop is CASSLVFDVGTGELFF. The CDR3 bases are TGTGCCAGCAGCTTAGTATTTGATGTTGGCACCGGGGAGCTGTTTTTT.

The chain employs TRBV28 and TRBJ2-1; 9 bases match TRBD2. The V gene's germline CDR1 is MDHEN and CDR2 SYDVKM. The CDR3 runs 15 residues. The V and J ends lost 3 bases and 6 bases, in that order; junction bases with no gene match: 6. CDR3 nucleotides: TGTGCCAGCAGTTTCGGGACTAGCAGACGCAATGAGCAGTTCTTC. Residues: CASSFGTSRRNEQFF.